One and the same sample provided the 25 T cell receptor beta chains below, sequenced in a study of patients and donors after allogeneic stem cell transplantation. TCRdb processed the RT-PCR reads anew with MiXCR; each CDR3 protein has one entry. Of hundreds of thousands of distinct CDR3 sequences listed, around an eighth are singletons. Source material: blood, either unsorted or a sorted T cell fraction (not recorded which). Every receptor here comes from a human donor who was either an allogeneic HSCT recipient or a stem cell or donor lymphocyte infusion donor (not recorded which). It is not recorded whose cells these are; they may come from a transplant donor.

This clonotype was counted many times. The rearrangement joins TRBV20-1 to TRBJ2-5; D gene uncertain. The CDR3 consists of 12 residues. Germline CDR1 reads DFQATT; CDR2 reads SNEGSKA (reference sequence). V was clipped by 2 bases and J by 5 bases, with 9 bases between them. The CDR3 region is CSARTSTETQYF. CDR3 coding DNA: TGCAGTGCTAGAACTTCCACGGAGACCCAGTACTTC.

A few counts support this clonotype. The rearrangement uses TRBV20-1 and TRBJ2-1, with D perhaps matching TRBD2 (6 bases). Trimming removed 3 bases from V and 0 bases from J, with 18 bases in between. CDR3 length equals 17 residues. The V gene's germline CDR1 is DFQATT and CDR2 SNEGSKA (reference sequence). DNA of the CDR3: TGCAGTGCTAGTCTTGTAGGAGGGCAATACTCCTACAATGAGCAGTTCTTC. This sequence encodes CSASLVGGQYSYNEQFF.

This clonotype was detected only a few times. The V and J genes are TRBV10-3 and TRBJ1-1; a possible D gene is TRBD1 (6 bases). The CDR3 loop spans 13 amino acids. Trimming took 6 bases from V and 4 from J, leaving 12 bases between them. From germline, CDR1 is ENHRY and CDR2 SYGVKD. In DNA form, the CDR3 reads TGTGCCATCAGCCGACAGGCGGGCACTGAAGCTTTCTTT. Translating it yields CAISRQAGTEAFF.

The chain recombines TRBV30 with TRBJ2-6; D call uncertain. Deletions cut 2 bases from V and 4 bases from J, with 12 bases between. Germline V gene lookup returns CDR1 GTSNPN and CDR2 SVGIG (reference sequence). CDR3 length: 15 amino acids. CDR3 amino acids: CAWSPHPAGANVLTF. The CDR3, as DNA: TGTGCCTGGAGTCCCCACCCAGCGGGGGCCAACGTCCTGACTTTC.

Many counts were recorded for this clonotype. This sequence joins TRBV5-1 and TRBJ1-6; D call uncertain. From germline, CDR1 is SGHRS and CDR2 YFSETQ. V was pared by 5 bases and J by 7 bases, with 13 bases between. The CDR3 has 14 residues. The CDR3 protein is CASRTATPNSPLHF. CDR3 sequence (DNA): TGCGCCAGCAGGACCGCGACGCCGAATTCACCCCTCCACTTT.

This clonotype was seen just once. V and J are TRBV5-1 and TRBJ1-3; 11 bases match TRBD1. Trimming took 3 bases from V and 9 from J; bases not matched to a gene: 2. Per the germline V gene, CDR1 is SGHRS and CDR2 is YFSETQ. The CDR3 contains 13 residues. CDR3 amino acids: CASSYGTGGTIYF. DNA of the CDR3: TGCGCCAGCAGCTACGGGACAGGGGGCACCATATATTTT.

This clonotype was observed a handful of times. The chain recombines TRBV20-1 with TRBJ2-1; possible D gene TRBD2, 5 bases. The germline V gene has CDR1 DFQATT and CDR2 SNEGSKA (reference sequence). CDR3 length: 16 residues. V was pared by 0 bases and J by 1 base, with 13 bases between. The chain's CDR3 is CSARDRGSISYNEQFF. The CDR3 DNA sequence: TGCAGTGCTAGAGATCGGGGATCAATTTCCTACAATGAGCAGTTCTTC.

The gene calls are TRBV19 and TRBJ2-5; D tentatively fits TRBD1 or TRBD2 (5 bases each). CDR1 LNHDA and CDR2 SQIVND come from the germline V gene (reference sequence). The V and J ends lost 3 bases and 4 bases respectively, with 12 bases between them. The CDR3 has 14 residues. The CDR3 region has the DNA TGTGCCAGTAGTATCACTGGGGCGGGAGAGACCCAGTACTTC. Encoded protein: CASSITGAGETQYF.

This clonotype appeared a few times. The chain recombines TRBV27 with TRBJ2-2, with a tentative D call TRBD1 (5 bases). The germline V gene has CDR1 MNHEY and CDR2 SMNVEV (reference sequence). With 3 bases removed from V and 6 bases from J, the gap between germline ends came to 17 bases. The CDR3 is 16 residues long. As DNA, the CDR3 is TGTGCCAGCAGTTTCCTAACAGGCCGAATACCCGGGGAGCTGTTTTTT. Its protein is CASSFLTGRIPGELFF.

This clonotype was counted a few times. The V call is TRBV14, the J call TRBJ2-7; no reliable D call. V lost 4 bases and J 5 bases, leaving 15 bases between the germline ends. This CDR3 spans 14 amino acids. CDR1 and CDR2 from the germline V gene are SGHDN and FVKESK. CDR3 protein: CASSPSLWGNEQYF. The CDR3 DNA sequence: TGTGCCAGCAGCCCTTCCCTCTGGGGTAACGAGCAGTACTTC.

This clonotype was seen a few times. The genes are TRBV7-6 and TRBJ2-2; TRBD2 matches 10 bases. This CDR3 is 16 amino acids long. The V gene end was trimmed by 5 bases and the J gene end by 5 bases; junction bases not matched to a gene: 8. Germline loops: CDR1 SGHVS, CDR2 FNYEAQ. Here the CDR3 reads CASSLGLAERTGELFF. The CDR3 bases are TGTGCCAGCAGCCTAGGACTAGCGGAGAGGACCGGGGAGCTGTTTTTT.

The chain recombines TRBV19 with TRBJ1-6, with D possibly being TRBD1 (6 bases). CDR3 length: 14 amino acids. Trimming shortened V by 7 bases and J by 9 bases, and 16 bases separated the two germline ends. Germline V gene lookup returns CDR1 LNHDA and CDR2 SQIVND (reference sequence). CDR3: CASMREGESSPLHF. For the CDR3, the DNA is TGTGCCAGTATGAGAGAGGGGGAAAGTTCACCCCTCCACTTT.

This clonotype occurred many times. The chain uses TRBV10-3 and TRBJ1-1; possibly TRBD1 for D (6 bases). V dropped 3 bases and J dropped 7 bases, with 15 bases sitting between them. This CDR3 contains 14 residues. Germline V CDR1 and CDR2: ENHRY, SYGVKD. The CDR3, as DNA: TGTGCCATCAGTGATACAGGGAGAGCGCTTGAAGCTTTCTTT. Its protein is CAISDTGRALEAFF.

This clonotype occurred a few times. This chain joins TRBV6-5 and TRBJ2-7, with 11 bases matching TRBD2. Germline CDR1 is MNHEY and CDR2 is SVGAGI. The CDR3 contains 17 residues. Trimming cost V 0 bases and J 5 bases; bases outside gene matches: 9. The CDR3 loop is CASSYSNRLAGIDEQYF. The CDR3 DNA follows: TGTGCCAGCAGTTACTCGAATCGACTAGCGGGAATCGACGAGCAGTACTTC.

The table lists this clonotype with many counts. This chain uses TRBV11-1 with TRBJ1-5; D uncertain. Germline CDR1 is SGHAT and CDR2 is FQDESV (reference sequence). This CDR3 comprises 13 residues. With 2 bases removed from V and 6 bases from J, the gap between germline ends came to 8 bases. DNA for the CDR3: TGTGCCAGCAGCTTAACAACCGCTCAGCCCCAGCATTTT. This encodes CASSLTTAQPQHF.

This clonotype has ten or more counts. The J gene is TRBJ1-1, the V gene TRBV6-5, with D hard to call. The CDR3 loop spans 16 amino acids. Germline V CDR1 and CDR2: MNHEY, SVGAGI. Trimming took 4 bases from V and 1 from J, leaving 16 bases between them. CDR3 amino acids: CASSWVGANTNTEAFF. The CDR3 DNA reads TGTGCCAGCAGTTGGGTGGGTGCGAACACGAACACTGAAGCTTTCTTT.

This sequence joins TRBV7-2 and TRBJ1-2, with D uncertain. The germline V gene has CDR1 SGHTA and CDR2 FQGNSA. V was trimmed by 0 bases and J by 0 bases, leaving 2 bases between them. The length of the CDR3 is 13 residues. The chain's CDR3 is CASSLASNYGYTF. The DNA of the CDR3 is TGTGCCAGCAGCTTAGCGTCTAACTATGGCTACACCTTC.

This clonotype was seen a few times. The chain recombines TRBV12-3 or TRBV12-4 with TRBJ2-7; a possible D gene is TRBD2 (6 bases). This CDR3 region has 15 residues. V was clipped by 5 bases and J by 5 bases, with 19 bases between them. The CDR3 DNA follows: TGTGCCAGCAGTGGGGGGACCCACCTGGGCCACGAGCAGTACTTC. This gives the protein CASSGGTHLGHEQYF.

This clonotype has a count of ten or more. The V call is TRBV7-6, the J call TRBJ1-5; 9 positions match TRBD1. The CDR3 totals 17 residues. Germline V gene lookup returns CDR1 SGHVS and CDR2 FNYEAQ. After removal of 2 bases from V and 1 base from J, the junction contained 6 bases not matched to a gene. CDR3 sequence (DNA): TGTGCCAGCAGCTTACAACAGGGGGCCTTAAGCAATCAGCCCCAGCATTTT. It codes for CASSLQQGALSNQPQHF.

This clonotype was recorded a few times. The genes are TRBV12-3 or TRBV12-4 and TRBJ2-7; D ambiguous. V gave up 3 bases and J gave up 4 bases, with 13 bases separating them. The CDR3 has 14 residues. CDR3: CASSFQVVRYEQYF. CDR3 DNA sequence: TGTGCCAGCAGTTTTCAGGTGGTTCGGTACGAGCAGTACTTC.

In this sample, this clonotype turned up many times. The chain carries TRBV25-1 and TRBJ1-1; weak D call: TRBD1 (5 bases). The germline V gene has CDR1 MGHDK and CDR2 SYGVNS. The CDR3 consists of 12 residues. Trimming took off 1 base at V and 9 bases at J, with 9 bases between the two ends. In DNA form, the CDR3 reads TGTGCCAGCAGTGAATGGGGGACGAAAGCTTTCTTT. It translates to CASSEWGTKAFF.

V gene TRBV19 combines with J gene TRBJ2-5, with a weak D call TRBD2 (5 bases). CDR3 size: 14 residues. From germline, CDR1 is LNHDA and CDR2 SQIVND (reference sequence). V gave up 1 base and J gave up 1 base, with 7 bases separating them. As DNA, the CDR3 is TGTGCCAGTAGTATAGGAGGGATCCAAGAGACCCAGTACTTC. Translating it yields CASSIGGIQETQYF.

This chain connects TRBV27 to TRBJ2-7; TRBD1 aligns across 8 bases. This CDR3 contains 14 residues. CDR1 and CDR2 (germline): MNHEY, SMNVEV (reference sequence). V was pared by 5 bases and J by 3 bases, with 6 bases of the junction left unmatched. The CDR3 DNA follows: TGTGCCAGCAGTCCGCCGGGGACAGGCTACGAGCAGTACTTC. Translating gives CASSPPGTGYEQYF.

The sample holds a few counts of this clonotype. The chain couples TRBV29-1 to TRBJ2-1; a possible D gene is TRBD2 (6 bases). The CDR3 length is 12 residues. Germline V gene sequence: CDR1 SQVTM, CDR2 ANQGSEA. Between the trimmed V and J ends, which lost 2 bases and 7 bases, there was a span of 9 bases. The CDR3 nucleotides read TGCAGCGTTGAATACGGGAGTAATGAGCAGTTCTTC. Protein product: CSVEYGSNEQFF.

There are many counts of this clonotype. The chain uses TRBV7-2 and TRBJ2-3; tentatively, D is TRBD2 (5 bases). Germline-derived CDR1 and CDR2 are SGHTA and FQGNSA. This CDR3 comprises 17 residues. Trimming took 4 bases from V and 1 from J, leaving 18 bases between them. CDR3 bases: TGTGCCAGCAGCTCACAACCTACTAGTTCACGCACAGATACGCAGTATTTT. Its protein is CASSSQPTSSRTDTQYF.